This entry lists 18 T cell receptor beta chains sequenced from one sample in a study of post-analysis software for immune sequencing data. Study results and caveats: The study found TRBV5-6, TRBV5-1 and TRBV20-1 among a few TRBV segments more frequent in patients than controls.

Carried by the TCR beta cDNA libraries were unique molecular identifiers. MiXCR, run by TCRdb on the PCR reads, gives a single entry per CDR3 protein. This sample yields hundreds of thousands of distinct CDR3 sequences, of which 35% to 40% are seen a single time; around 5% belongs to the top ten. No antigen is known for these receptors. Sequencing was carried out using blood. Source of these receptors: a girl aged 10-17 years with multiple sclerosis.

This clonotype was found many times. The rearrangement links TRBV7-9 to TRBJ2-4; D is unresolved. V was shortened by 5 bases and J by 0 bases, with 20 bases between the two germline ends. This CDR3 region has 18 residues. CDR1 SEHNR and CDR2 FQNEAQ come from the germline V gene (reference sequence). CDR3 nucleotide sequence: TGTGCCAGCAGCCCCTTCTTAAACACATATCTAGCCAAAAACATTCAGTACTTC. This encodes CASSPFLNTYLAKNIQYF.

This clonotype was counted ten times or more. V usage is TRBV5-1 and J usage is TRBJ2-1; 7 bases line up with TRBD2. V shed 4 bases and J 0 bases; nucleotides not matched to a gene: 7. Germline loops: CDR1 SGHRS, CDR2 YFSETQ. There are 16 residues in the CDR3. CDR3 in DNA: TGCGCCAGCAGCCGGAGCGGCGGGAGCTCCTACAATGAGCAGTTCTTC. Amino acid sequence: CASSRSGGSSYNEQFF.

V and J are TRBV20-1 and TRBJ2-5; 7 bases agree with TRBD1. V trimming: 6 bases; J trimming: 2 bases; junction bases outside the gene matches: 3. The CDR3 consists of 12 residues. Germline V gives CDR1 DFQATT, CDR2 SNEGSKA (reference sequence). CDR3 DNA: TGCAGTGCACAGGGGATGCAAGAGACCCAGTACTTC. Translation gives CSAQGMQETQYF.

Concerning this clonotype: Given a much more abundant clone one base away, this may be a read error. The CDR3: CASSKGGGSPYEQYF. The CDR3 DNA reads as TGTGCCAGCAGCAAGGGAGGAGGCAGTCCCTACGAGCAGTACTTC. The chain joins TRBV11-2 to TRBJ2-7; TRBD2 is a possible D gene (6 bases). Germline V gene lookup returns CDR1 SGHAT and CDR2 FQNNGV. This CDR3 region has 15 residues. V was trimmed by 5 bases and J by 2 bases, leaving 16 bases between them.

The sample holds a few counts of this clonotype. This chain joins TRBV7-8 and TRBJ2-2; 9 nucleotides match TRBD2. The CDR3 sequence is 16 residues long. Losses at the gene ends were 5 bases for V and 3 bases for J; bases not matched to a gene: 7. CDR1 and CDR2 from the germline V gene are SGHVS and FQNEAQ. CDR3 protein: CASSPAAGGYTGELFF. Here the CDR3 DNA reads TGTGCCAGCAGCCCGGCGGCGGGAGGGTACACCGGGGAGCTGTTTTTT.

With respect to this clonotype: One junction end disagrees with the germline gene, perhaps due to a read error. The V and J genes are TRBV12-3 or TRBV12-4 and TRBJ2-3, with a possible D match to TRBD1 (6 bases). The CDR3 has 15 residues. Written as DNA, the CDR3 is TGTGCCAGCACTTTAGAGGTGGGGGACACAGATGTGCAGTATTTT. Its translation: CASTLEVGDTDVQYF.

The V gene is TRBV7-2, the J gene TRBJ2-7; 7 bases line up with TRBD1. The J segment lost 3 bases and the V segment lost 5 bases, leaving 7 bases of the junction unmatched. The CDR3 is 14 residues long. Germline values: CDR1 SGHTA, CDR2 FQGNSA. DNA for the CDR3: TGTGCCAGCAGCCGAGATAGGGACAGCTACGAGCAGTACTTC. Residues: CASSRDRDSYEQYF.

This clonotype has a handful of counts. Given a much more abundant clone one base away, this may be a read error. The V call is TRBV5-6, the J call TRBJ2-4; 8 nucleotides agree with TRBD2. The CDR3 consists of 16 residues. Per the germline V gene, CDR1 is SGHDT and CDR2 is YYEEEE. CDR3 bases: TGTGCCAGCAGCTCCGGGGGCGGACTAGCCAAAAACGTTCAGTACTTC. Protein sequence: CASSSGGGLAKNVQYF.

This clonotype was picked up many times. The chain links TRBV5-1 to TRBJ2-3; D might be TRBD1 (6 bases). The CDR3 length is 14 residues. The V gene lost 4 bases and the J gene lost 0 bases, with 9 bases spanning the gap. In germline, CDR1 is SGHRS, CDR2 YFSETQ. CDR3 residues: CASSRGTSTDTQYF. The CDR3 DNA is TGCGCCAGCAGCAGGGGGACAAGCACAGATACGCAGTATTTT.

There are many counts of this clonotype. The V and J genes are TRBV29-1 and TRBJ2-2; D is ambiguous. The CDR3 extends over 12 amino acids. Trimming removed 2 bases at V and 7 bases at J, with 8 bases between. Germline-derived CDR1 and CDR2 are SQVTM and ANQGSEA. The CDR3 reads CSVELGGGELFF. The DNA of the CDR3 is TGCAGCGTTGAACTCGGCGGCGGGGAGCTGTTTTTT.

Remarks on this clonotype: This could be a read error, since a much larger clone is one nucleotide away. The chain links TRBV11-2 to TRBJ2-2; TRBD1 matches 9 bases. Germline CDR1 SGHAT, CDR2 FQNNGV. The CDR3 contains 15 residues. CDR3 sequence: CVSSLEQGAAGELFF. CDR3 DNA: TGTGTCAGCAGCTTAGAACAGGGGGCGGCCGGGGAGCTGTTTTTT.

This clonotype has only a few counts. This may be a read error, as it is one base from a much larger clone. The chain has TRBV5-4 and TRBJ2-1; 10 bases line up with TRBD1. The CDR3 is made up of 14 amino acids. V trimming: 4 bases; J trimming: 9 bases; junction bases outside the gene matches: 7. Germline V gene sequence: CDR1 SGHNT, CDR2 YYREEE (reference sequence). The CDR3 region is CASSAGDRGGEQFF. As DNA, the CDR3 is TGTGCCAGCAGCGCAGGGGACAGGGGTGGTGAGCAGTTCTTC.

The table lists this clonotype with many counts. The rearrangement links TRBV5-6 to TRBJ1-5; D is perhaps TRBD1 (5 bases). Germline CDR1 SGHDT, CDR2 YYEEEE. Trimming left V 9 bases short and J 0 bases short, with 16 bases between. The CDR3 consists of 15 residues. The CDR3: CATRRRGDSNQPQHF. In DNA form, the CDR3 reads TGTGCCACCAGACGGAGGGGCGATAGCAATCAGCCCCAGCATTTT. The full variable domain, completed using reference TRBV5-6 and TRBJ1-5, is DAGVTQSPTHLIKTRGQQVTLRCSPKSGHDTVSWYQQALGQGPQFIFQYYEEEERQRGNFPDRFSGHQFPNYSSELNVNALLLGDSALYLCATRRRGDSNQPQHFGDGTRLSIL.

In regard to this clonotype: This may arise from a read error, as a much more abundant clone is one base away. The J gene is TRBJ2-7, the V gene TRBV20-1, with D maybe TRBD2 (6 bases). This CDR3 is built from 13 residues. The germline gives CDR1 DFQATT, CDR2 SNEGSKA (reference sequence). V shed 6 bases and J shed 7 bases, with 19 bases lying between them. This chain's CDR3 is CSAMGLPLNEQYF. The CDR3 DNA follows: TGCAGTGCGATGGGACTTCCGTTGAATGAGCAGTACTTC.

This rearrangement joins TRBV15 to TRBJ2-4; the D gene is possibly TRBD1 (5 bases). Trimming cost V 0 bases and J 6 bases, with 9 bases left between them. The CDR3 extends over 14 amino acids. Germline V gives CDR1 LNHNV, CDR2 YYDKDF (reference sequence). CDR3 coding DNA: TGTGCCACCAGCAGAGATAAGACAGCAAACATTCAGTACTTC. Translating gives CATSRDKTANIQYF.

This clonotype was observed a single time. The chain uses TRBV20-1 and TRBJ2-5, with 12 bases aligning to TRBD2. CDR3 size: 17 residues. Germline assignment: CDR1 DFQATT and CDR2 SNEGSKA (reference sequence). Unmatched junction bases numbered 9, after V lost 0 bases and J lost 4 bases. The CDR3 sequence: CSARDDTSGGPGETQYF. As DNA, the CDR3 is TGCAGTGCTAGAGATGACACTAGCGGGGGGCCGGGAGAGACCCAGTACTTC.

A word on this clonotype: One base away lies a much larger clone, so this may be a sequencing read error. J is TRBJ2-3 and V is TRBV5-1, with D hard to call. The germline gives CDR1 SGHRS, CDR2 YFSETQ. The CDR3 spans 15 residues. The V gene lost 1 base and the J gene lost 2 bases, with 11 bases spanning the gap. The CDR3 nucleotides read TGCGCCAGCAGCTTGTCTGAACCATCCACAGATACGCAGTATTTT. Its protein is CASSLSEPSTDTQYF.

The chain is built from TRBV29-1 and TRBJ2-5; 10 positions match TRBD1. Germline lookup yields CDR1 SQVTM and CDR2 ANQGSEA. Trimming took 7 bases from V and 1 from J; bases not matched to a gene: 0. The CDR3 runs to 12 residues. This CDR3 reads CSGTGGQETQYF. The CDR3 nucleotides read TGCAGCGGGACAGGGGGCCAAGAGACCCAGTACTTC.